This T cell receptor beta chain originates from a study of tumor-infiltrating lymphocytes in primary liver carcinoma. For the study at large: Tissue type made little difference to sample yields of roughly 3.5 to 7.13 million productive TCRbeta reads. Study-level points and caveats: Tumors carried a top-250-clone fraction significantly exceeding that of blood (p = 0.039).

Points on this clonotype: The antigen is not known. This may stem from a read error, because a much larger clone lies one nucleotide away.

TCR beta cDNA was reverse-transcribed from about 500 ng of total RNA. The reaction used a constant-region primer and ProtoScript II reverse transcriptase. Three-round nested multiplex PCR performed with slightly modified ARM-PCR produced the TCR beta libraries. Running about 11 cycles apiece, the first two PCR rounds relied on TRBV1-TRBV30 forward primers together with a C-beta reverse primer. TCRdb reprocessed the multiplex PCR reads via MiXCR and lists one record per CDR3 protein. Among about 50,000 distinct CDR3 sequences listed, over 75% were seen once. Between about 17 and 34 mg of unsorted bulk tissue served as the source from which RNA and DNA were co-extracted. Resecting the tumor surgically was how the patients' primary liver carcinoma was treated. The CDR3 has 15 residues. Per the germline V gene, CDR1 is SGHDN and CDR2 is FVKESK.

The chain recombines TRBV14 with TRBJ1-6; D call uncertain. The receptor's source is a man aged 40-49 years with primary liver carcinoma and hepatitis B virus infection. Sequenced sample: liver tumor tissue from sampling region 5. Specified subset: tumor region T5, tumor centre. Here the CDR3 reads CASSQEFPGNSPIHF. The CDR3 coding sequence is TGTGCCAGCAGCCAAGAGTTTCCGGGGAATTCACCCATCCACTTT.